This T cell receptor beta chain was recorded in a study of long-term antiretroviral therapy in people with HIV (dated by TCRdb to between 2022 and 2023). About the study as a whole: The earliest samples were collected about a decade before the 2015 WHO recommendation for immediate ART, when ART was typically delayed until CD4 counts fell. Whether ART initiation and durable HIV suppression were associated with changes in peripheral blood TRB repertoire composition and diversity was tested in a retrospective serial study. About 40% of the 30 participants with HIV were female. No cross-contamination during QIAcube processing turned up in test extractions that ran a monoclonal T-cell line alongside about 30 polyclonal samples. The cohort contributed about 200 cryopreserved PBMC samples from under 35 adults with confirmed HIV infection, collected serially over a mean of approximately 6 years (range 1-12).

Points on this clone: The target of this receptor is not known. Base qualities are not provided; no much larger clone lies one nucleotide away.

The immunoSEQ hsTCRB v3.0 assay was used at survey level resolution to sequence the TRB variable region. The targeted TRB sequencing depth was 40,000-50,000 T-cell genomes per sample. An Illumina MiSeq with a v3 150-cycle kit was used to sequence the pooled TRB libraries. Turning to the authors' computational methods: Repertoire analysis was run in R within a reproducible Nextflow workflow that covered QC, data transformation and analysis. Custom analyses were implemented in LymphoSeq2, an R package for AIRR-Seq data exploration. Four samples that yielded fewer than 5000 total TRB sequences were excluded, so that approximately 200 HIV repertoires were analyzed. Among the roughly 200 retained HIV repertoires, 55 to 60 were collected before ART initiation and around 130 were collected after ART initiation. Repertoires were downsampled to 5000 TRB nucleotide sequences, and summary statistics were averaged over 100 downsampling iterations. Only TRB sequences with CDR3 regions of at least seven amino acids were retained for analysis. Diversity was assessed using a clonality score derived from Shannon entropy and using the Gini coefficient. In the repertoire networks, any two of the top 5000 CDR3 amino acid sequences were connected whenever the two sequences differed by an edit distance of one. For TRB CDR3 amino acid sequences, GLIPH2 was used to predict antigen specificity groups and MHC restriction. Known CMV, EBV, HIV or tissue antigen associations were flagged by matching CDR3 amino acid sequences against VDJdb and McPAS-TCR. Pre-ART, post-ART and control groups were compared with Wilcoxon signed-rank tests and Holm-Bonferroni correction. As stored in TCRdb, this immuneACCESS dataset retains in-frame rearrangements with V and J assigned. A fraction of the clones does not appear; measured against another copy, unresolved V genes explain less than half of the discrepancy, and the remainder lacks a known reason. Clone size and V and J calls were adopted from that table, with D and trimming inferred from the DNA. This sample holds about 14,000 clones; approximately 82% were observed only once. The top ten constitute just over 7% of the sample.

Results the study describes overall, beyond this receptor: No data were available on ART adherence, viral resistance or therapy changes, limiting inferences about post-ART repertoire changes. Compared with controls, HIV repertoires had narrower CDR3 length ranges, and the network structure pointed to an antigen-experienced repertoire that shifted only slightly toward naive after ART. Starting ART was linked to a significant rise in TRB diversity, yet even with long-term ART the diversity remained significantly lower than in transplant donor controls. The repertoire was dominated across all time points by expanded TRB clones identified before ART initiation, although this dominance was seen to fluctuate and to decrease in many PLHIV after ART. The samples span the years 2004 to 2017, and the ART regimens used at that time may not be as effective as current regimens. Because cell numbers in pre-ART samples were limited, unsorted PBMC were profiled instead of sorted CD4+ and CD8+ T cells. Because PBMC availability was limited, only the TCR beta chain was sequenced, with no alpha chain pairing.

Inclusion was restricted to participants for whom at least one PBMC sample before ART initiation and at least two post-ART samples were available. Every participant with HIV received treatment in the United States of America. Before DNA extraction, cryopreserved samples of 1-10 million PBMC were thawed and washed. At the time of the earliest PBMC sample, participants with HIV were aged between roughly 23 and 60 years. Each participant contributed PBMC samples from 1-4 timepoints before ART initiation and 2-8 timepoints after ART initiation, with a median of 7 samples. For every participant, serial HIV viral load, CD4+ T-cell count, ART history and demographic data were obtained. A Qiagen kit on a QIAcube was used to extract genomic DNA from unsorted PBMC, with samples processed in batches of 12. From the cysteine up to the phenylalanine, the CDR3 has a length of 12 residues. This entry keeps only the CDR3 DNA: 36 bases, framed from base 1. CDR1 and CDR2 were assigned from the germline V gene as ENHRY and SYGVKD.

The rearrangement joined TRBV10-3 to TRBJ1-3; the D gene remains uncertain. This TCR derives from a man aged 25-45 years with HIV. This material consisted of unsorted PBMCs, taken 0.4 years after starting antiretroviral therapy. Here is the DNA: TGTGTTATCGTGAGCTCTGGAAACACCATATATTTT. The encoded protein is CVIVSSGNTIYF.